This T cell receptor (beta chain) was captured by sequencing in a study of blood T cell repertoires in COVID-19. Looking at the study overall: The study drew acute and convalescent COVID-19 samples from the United States, Italy and Spain. PBMCs, B-cell-depleted T cells, or T cells were the source of the cDNA or gDNA that made up the material.

In the authors' workflow: Amplification with reference gene primers provided the estimates of nucleated cell counts. Measured with immunoSEQ multiplex PCR; TCRdb has only the in-frame clones, and not every one. V and J calls plus clone size are reproduced from that table; the DNA served to infer D and trimming. The data show some 67,000 clones, 90% seen once. Germline V CDR1 and CDR2: MNHEY, SMNVEV (reference sequence). This CDR3 spans 17 amino acids. The J segment lost 7 bases and the V segment lost 6 bases, leaving 19 bases of the junction unmatched. The receptor comes from a woman under 30 with acute or convalescent COVID-19. This rearrangement joins TRBV27 to TRBJ1-1; 8 nucleotides align to TRBD1. Sequenced: peripheral blood. In nucleotides, the CDR3 is TGTGCCAGCAGGCCCGGACAGGGTGCATCCCCCCGGGTTGAAGCTTTCTTT. Translation gives CASRPGQGASPRVEAFF.